This T cell receptor (beta chain) was observed in a study of T cells expressing NK-cell markers. The CDR3 contains 11 residues. The V gene's germline CDR1 is LNHDA and CDR2 SQIVND (reference sequence). With regard to this clonotype: Its antigen remains unidentified.

Study conclusions and caveats: One observes that, in a few donors, these clonotypes were also the leading ones within the CD3+CD56-NKG2C+ fraction.

TCRdb re-called the 5' RACE reads and shows each CDR3 protein once, DNA omitted. The table lists roughly 450,000 distinct CDR3 sequences. V usage is TRBV19 and J usage is TRBJ1-2; TCRdb designates TRBD1, a call that cannot be tested without DNA. Sequencing was carried out using blood T cells: a sorted CD56 or NKG2C T cell subset, CD4+ or CD8+ T cells, or bulk PBMC T cells (not recorded which). This sequence was found in a woman between 50 and 59 years old in good health. This chain's CDR3 is CASDRGNGYTF.